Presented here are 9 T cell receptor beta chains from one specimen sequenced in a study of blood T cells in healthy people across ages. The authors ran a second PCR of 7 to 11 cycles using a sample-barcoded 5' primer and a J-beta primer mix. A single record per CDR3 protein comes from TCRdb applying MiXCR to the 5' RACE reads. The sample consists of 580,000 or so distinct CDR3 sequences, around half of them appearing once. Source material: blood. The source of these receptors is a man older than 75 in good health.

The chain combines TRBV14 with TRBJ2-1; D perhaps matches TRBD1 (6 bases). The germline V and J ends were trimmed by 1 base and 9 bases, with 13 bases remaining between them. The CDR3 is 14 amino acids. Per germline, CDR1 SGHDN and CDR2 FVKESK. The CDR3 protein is CASSQGLGAGEQFF. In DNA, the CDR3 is TGTGCCAGCAGCCAAGGGCTGGGGGCGGGTGAGCAGTTCTTC.

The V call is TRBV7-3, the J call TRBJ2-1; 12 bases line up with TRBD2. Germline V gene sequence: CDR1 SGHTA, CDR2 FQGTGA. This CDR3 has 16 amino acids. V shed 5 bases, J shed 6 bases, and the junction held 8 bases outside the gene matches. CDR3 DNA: TGTGCCAGCAGCCCCCGGACTAGCGGGACTACCAATGAGCAGTTCTTC. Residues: CASSPRTSGTTNEQFF.

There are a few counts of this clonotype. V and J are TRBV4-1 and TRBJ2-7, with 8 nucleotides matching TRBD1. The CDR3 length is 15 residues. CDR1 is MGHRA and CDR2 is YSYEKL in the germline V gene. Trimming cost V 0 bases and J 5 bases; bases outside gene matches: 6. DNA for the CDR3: TGCGCCAGCAGCCAAGAAGACAGGGGCAGGGACGAGCAGTACTTC. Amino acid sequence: CASSQEDRGRDEQYF.

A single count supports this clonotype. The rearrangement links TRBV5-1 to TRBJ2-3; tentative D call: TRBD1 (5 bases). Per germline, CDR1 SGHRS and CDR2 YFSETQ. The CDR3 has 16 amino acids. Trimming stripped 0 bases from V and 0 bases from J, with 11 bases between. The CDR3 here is CASSLGRQKSTDTQYF. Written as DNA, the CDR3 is TGCGCCAGCAGCTTGGGACGACAGAAGAGCACAGATACGCAGTATTTT.

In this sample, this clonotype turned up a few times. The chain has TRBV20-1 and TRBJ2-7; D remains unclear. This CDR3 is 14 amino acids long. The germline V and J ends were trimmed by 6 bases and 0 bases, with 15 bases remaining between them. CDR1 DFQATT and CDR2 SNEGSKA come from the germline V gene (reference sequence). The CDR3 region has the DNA TGCAGTGCGAAGGTCGGCGCTGCCTCCTACGAGCAGTACTTC. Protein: CSAKVGAASYEQYF.

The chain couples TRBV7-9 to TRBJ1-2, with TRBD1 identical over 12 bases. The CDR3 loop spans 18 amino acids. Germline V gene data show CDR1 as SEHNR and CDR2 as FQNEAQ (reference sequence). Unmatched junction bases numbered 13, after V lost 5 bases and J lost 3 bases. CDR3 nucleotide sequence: TGTGCCAGCAGCCCACCGGGGTTGGGACAGGGGGCTCACTATGGCTACACCTTC. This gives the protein CASSPPGLGQGAHYGYTF.

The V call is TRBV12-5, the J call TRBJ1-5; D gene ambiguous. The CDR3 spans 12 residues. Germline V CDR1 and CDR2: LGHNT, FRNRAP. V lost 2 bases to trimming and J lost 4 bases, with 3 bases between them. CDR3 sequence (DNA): TGTGCTAGTGGTTTGAATAATCAGCCCCAGCATTTT. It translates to CASGLNNQPQHF.

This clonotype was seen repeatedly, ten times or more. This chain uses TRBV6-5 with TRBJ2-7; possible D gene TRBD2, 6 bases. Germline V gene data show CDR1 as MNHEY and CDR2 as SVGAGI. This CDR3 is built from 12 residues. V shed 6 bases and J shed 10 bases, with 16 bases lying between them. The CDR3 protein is CASSQDSGAQYF. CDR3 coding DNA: TGTGCCAGCAGCCAAGATAGCGGAGCCCAGTACTTC.

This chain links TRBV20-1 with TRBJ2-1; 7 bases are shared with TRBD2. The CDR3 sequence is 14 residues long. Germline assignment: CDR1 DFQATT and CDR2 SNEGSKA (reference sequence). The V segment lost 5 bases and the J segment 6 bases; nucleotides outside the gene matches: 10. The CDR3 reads CSAGKIAGANEQFF. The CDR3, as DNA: TGCAGTGCTGGGAAAATAGCGGGCGCCAATGAGCAGTTCTTC.